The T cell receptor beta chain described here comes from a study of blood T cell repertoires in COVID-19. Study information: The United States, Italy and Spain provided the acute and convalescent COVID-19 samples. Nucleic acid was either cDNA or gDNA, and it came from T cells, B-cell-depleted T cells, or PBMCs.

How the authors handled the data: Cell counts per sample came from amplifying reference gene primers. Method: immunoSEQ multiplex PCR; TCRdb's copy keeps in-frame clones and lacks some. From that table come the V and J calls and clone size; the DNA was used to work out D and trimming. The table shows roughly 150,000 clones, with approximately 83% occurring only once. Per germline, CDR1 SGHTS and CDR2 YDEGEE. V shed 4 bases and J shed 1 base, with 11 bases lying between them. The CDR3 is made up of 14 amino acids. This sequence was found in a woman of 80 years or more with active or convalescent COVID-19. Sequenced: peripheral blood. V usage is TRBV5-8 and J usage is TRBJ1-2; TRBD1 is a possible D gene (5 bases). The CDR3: CASSPQGFNYGYTF. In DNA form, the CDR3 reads TGTGCCAGCAGCCCCCAGGGTTTTAACTATGGCTACACCTTC.